The 27 T cell receptor beta chains listed next were all sequenced from one sample in a study of cytomegalovirus exposure and HLA in healthy donors. The PCR made use of 60 Vbeta and 13 Jbeta primers. Profiling relied on immunoSEQ multiplex PCR, and the TCRdb table lists in-frame clones only, not all of them. The sample lists about 130,000 clones; roughly four fifths were seen once. The sequenced sample consisted of PBMCs. These receptors all stem from a boy aged 5-17 years in good health and CMV-seronegative.

The chain joins TRBV5-1 to TRBJ2-7; D is ambiguous. The V gene lost 0 bases and the J gene lost 6 bases, with 13 bases spanning the gap. The CDR3 totals 14 residues. Germline CDR1 and CDR2: SGHRS and YFSETQ. The CDR3 sequence is CASSLAPAPGEQYF. The CDR3 nucleotides read TGCGCCAGCAGCTTGGCCCCGGCCCCGGGCGAGCAGTACTTC. Complete variable domain (other parts from reference TRBV5-1 and TRBJ2-7): KAGVTQTPRYLIKTRGQQVTLSCSPISGHRSVSWYQQTPGQGLQFLFEYFSETQRNKGNFPGRFSGRQFSNSRSEMNVSTLELGDSALYLCASSLAPAPGEQYFGPGTRLTVT.

The CDR3 DNA is TGTGCCTGGAGTGCCAGGGTACACACTGAAGCTTTCTTT. Translating gives CAWSARVHTEAFF. This chain links TRBV30 with TRBJ1-1; D is perhaps TRBD1 (5 bases). Trimming took 1 base from V and 3 from J, leaving 9 bases between them. The length of the CDR3 is 13 residues. CDR1 is GTSNPN and CDR2 is SVGIG in the germline V gene (reference sequence).

The chain joins TRBV2 to TRBJ2-7; 7 bases are shared with TRBD2. V gave up 6 bases and J gave up 6 bases; unmatched junction bases: 8. Germline CDR1 is SNHLY and CDR2 is FYNNEI. The CDR3 spans 13 residues. This chain's CDR3 is CASRGGSSVEQYF. In DNA, the CDR3 is TGTGCCAGCAGGGGCGGGAGTTCGGTCGAGCAGTACTTC.

This clone was counted a few times. The chain employs TRBV6-6 and TRBJ1-1; a possible D gene is TRBD1 (5 bases). The V gene lost 4 bases and the J gene lost 7 bases, with 7 bases spanning the gap. The CDR3 has 11 residues. Germline V gene sequence: CDR1 MNHNY, CDR2 SVGAGI (reference sequence). The DNA for the CDR3 is TGTGCCAGCAGTTGGGGGGGTGAAGCTTTCTTT. Translated, it gives CASSWGGEAFF.

This clone was seen only once. The rearrangement joins TRBV27 to TRBJ2-7; TRBD1 agrees at 7 bases. V was pared by 4 bases and J by 1 base, with 1 base of the junction left unmatched. Germline V gene data show CDR1 as MNHEY and CDR2 as SMNVEV (reference sequence). The CDR3 has 13 residues. Written as DNA, the CDR3 is TGTGCCAGCAGTTCGGGACAGTCCTACGAGCAGTACTTC. Translating gives CASSSGQSYEQYF.

J is TRBJ2-3 and V is TRBV7-9; 7 bases fit TRBD2. Looked up from germline, CDR1 is SEHNR and CDR2 is FQNEAQ (reference sequence). Trimming took 4 bases from V and 0 from J; bases not matched to a gene: 7. The CDR3 loop spans 16 amino acids. The DNA for the CDR3 is TGTGCCAGCAGCTCTATACTAGCGACTAGCACAGATACGCAGTATTTT. Protein product: CASSSILATSTDTQYF.

V usage is TRBV7-9 and J usage is TRBJ1-5; 7 positions agree with TRBD1. Looked up from germline, CDR1 is SEHNR and CDR2 is FQNEAQ (reference sequence). CDR3 size: 14 residues. V shed 5 bases, J shed 3 bases, and the junction held 4 bases outside the gene matches. This CDR3 is CASSRTGHNQPQHF. DNA for the CDR3: TGTGCCAGCAGCCGGACAGGTCACAATCAGCCCCAGCATTTT.

This chain connects TRBV5-1 to TRBJ2-1; a weak D match, TRBD1 (6 bases). The germline V and J ends were trimmed by 6 bases and 6 bases, with 16 bases remaining between them. Looked up from germline, CDR1 is SGHRS and CDR2 is YFSETQ. The CDR3 is 14 residues long. The CDR3 protein is CASKETGTGNEQFF. In DNA, the CDR3 is TGCGCCAGCAAAGAGACAGGCACGGGCAATGAGCAGTTCTTC.

The chain is built from TRBV6-4 and TRBJ2-1; D unresolved. Germline loops: CDR1 MRHNA, CDR2 SNTAGT. V lost 2 bases and J 0 bases, leaving 8 bases between the germline ends. The CDR3 is 15 residues long. The DNA of the CDR3 is TGTGCCAGCAGTGACGCGGAGAGCTCCTACAATGAGCAGTTCTTC. Translating it yields CASSDAESSYNEQFF.

The genes are TRBV4-2 and TRBJ1-2; possibly TRBD1 for D (5 bases). CDR3 length equals 15 residues. Between the trimmed V and J ends, which lost 0 bases and 1 base, there was a span of 9 bases. Germline CDR1 and CDR2: LGHNA and YNFKEQ. The CDR3 bases are TGTGCCAGCAGCCAAGATTCACAGGATAACTATGGCTACACCTTC. Its translation: CASSQDSQDNYGYTF.

The chain carries TRBV30 and TRBJ1-5; D is undetermined. Germline V gene sequence: CDR1 GTSNPN, CDR2 SVGIG (reference sequence). The CDR3 is made up of 14 amino acids. V was shortened by 0 bases and J by 3 bases, with 9 bases between the two germline ends. CDR3 sequence reads: CAWSVRSNNQPQHF. The CDR3 DNA follows: TGTGCCTGGAGTGTCCGTAGTAACAATCAGCCCCAGCATTTT.

The rearrangement uses TRBV29-1 and TRBJ2-1; a weak D match, TRBD2 (6 bases). The CDR3 contains 11 residues. V lost 7 bases, J lost 9 bases, and 13 bases lay in between. Germline lookup yields CDR1 SQVTM and CDR2 ANQGSEA. The chain's CDR3 is CSAEGDFEQFF. In nucleotides, the CDR3 is TGCAGCGCCGAAGGGGACTTTGAGCAGTTCTTC.

The V gene is TRBV10-3, the J gene TRBJ2-2, with 14 bases lining up with TRBD2. From germline, CDR1 is ENHRY and CDR2 SYGVKD. The CDR3 is 17 amino acids. J was trimmed by 7 bases and V by 10 bases; bases with no gene match: 14. The DNA for the CDR3 is TGTGCCAGCCAGGGACCGGGACTAGCGGGAGCGGACGGGGAGCTGTTTTTT. It codes for CASQGPGLAGADGELFF.

V gene TRBV7-8 combines with J gene TRBJ1-4, with D maybe TRBD1 (6 bases). Germline V gene data show CDR1 as SGHVS and CDR2 as FQNEAQ. V lost 5 bases and J 3 bases, leaving 13 bases between the germline ends. This CDR3 is built from 15 residues. The CDR3 protein is CASSPADRPNEKLFF. CDR3 in DNA: TGTGCCAGCAGCCCCGCCGACAGGCCTAATGAAAAACTGTTTTTT.

This clone has more than one count but fewer than ten. V and J are TRBV6-6 and TRBJ2-5; 12 bases are a match to TRBD2. With 6 bases clipped from V and 5 bases from J, the junction kept 7 bases outside the gene matches. The CDR3 covers 15 residues. Germline CDR1 MNHNY, CDR2 SVGAGI (reference sequence). CDR3 DNA sequence: TGTGCCAGCAGGGTGACTAGCGGGAGAGGGGAGACCCAGTACTTC. Translation gives CASRVTSGRGETQYF.

The rearrangement links TRBV14 to TRBJ2-3; a weak D match, TRBD1 (5 bases). This CDR3 region has 13 residues. The V gene's germline CDR1 is SGHDN and CDR2 FVKESK. Deletions cut 4 bases from V and 4 bases from J, with 9 bases between. This chain's CDR3 is CASSPFRADTQYF. In DNA, the CDR3 is TGTGCCAGCAGCCCCTTCAGGGCAGATACGCAGTATTTT.

This clone was picked up a small number of times. The rearrangement joins TRBV2 to TRBJ2-1; TRBD2 agrees at 7 bases. The length of the CDR3 is 13 residues. Looked up from germline, CDR1 is SNHLY and CDR2 is FYNNEI. V shed 2 bases and J 7 bases; nucleotides not matched to a gene: 2. The CDR3 loop reads CASSEQGGNEQFF. DNA of the CDR3: TGTGCCAGCAGTGAACAGGGAGGGAATGAGCAGTTCTTC.

The chain combines TRBV19 with TRBJ2-1, with TRBD1 matching over 10 bases. Germline CDR1 is LNHDA and CDR2 is SQIVND (reference sequence). V was clipped by 4 bases and J by 3 bases; unmatched bases: 6. This CDR3 region has 16 residues. The CDR3 bases are TGTGCCAGTAGTAAAACCGGGACAGGGGTCTACAATGAGCAGTTCTTC. It yields the protein CASSKTGTGVYNEQFF.

The V gene is TRBV7-2, the J gene TRBJ2-3; D is unclear. The CDR3 spans 13 residues. Looked up from germline, CDR1 is SGHTA and CDR2 is FQGNSA. Deletions cut 2 bases from V and 0 bases from J, with 3 bases between. This CDR3 reads CASSLSSTDTQYF. The CDR3 DNA follows: TGTGCCAGCAGCTTATCTAGCACAGATACGCAGTATTTT.

The chain has TRBV16 and TRBJ1-1, with D uncertain. The CDR3 contains 16 residues. V dropped 2 bases and J dropped 1 base, with 14 bases sitting between them. Germline-derived CDR1 and CDR2 are KGHSY and FQNENV. The DNA of the CDR3 is TGTGCCAGCAGCCAAGCTTGGGCGATGAAGAACACTGAAGCTTTCTTT. Its protein product is CASSQAWAMKNTEAFF.

The CDR3 bases are TGTGCCAGCAGCCGAAATGGGCGCTACGAGCAGTACTTC. This codes for CASSRNGRYEQYF. The chain couples TRBV21-1 to TRBJ2-7; no check of the table's D call, TRBD1, against the DNA was made. TRBV21-1 is marked as a pseudogene. The CDR3 runs 13 residues.

This chain links TRBV15 with TRBJ2-4; 12 bases align to TRBD1. CDR3 length: 18 amino acids. Trimming at V came to 1 base and at J to 0 bases, leaving 4 bases not matched to a gene. CDR1 and CDR2 from the germline V gene are LNHNV and YYDKDF (reference sequence). The CDR3 coding sequence is TGTGCCACCAGCAGAGTGGGACAGGGGGCGCGAGCCAAAAACATTCAGTACTTC. As protein: CATSRVGQGARAKNIQYF.

This clone was seen more than once but under ten times. J is TRBJ2-2 and V is TRBV5-4; TRBD2 matches at 9 bases. Trimming took 0 bases from V and 5 from J; bases not matched to a gene: 2. This CDR3 comprises 15 residues. CDR1 SGHNT and CDR2 YYREEE come from the germline V gene (reference sequence). CDR3 residues: CASSLGAGGTGELFF. CDR3 nucleotide sequence: TGTGCCAGCAGCTTGGGGGCGGGAGGGACCGGGGAGCTGTTTTTT.

V and J are TRBV30 and TRBJ1-6; D uncertain. CDR3 size: 12 residues. Germline assignment: CDR1 GTSNPN and CDR2 SVGIG (reference sequence). The V gene lost 4 bases and the J gene lost 7 bases, with 8 bases spanning the gap. CDR3 residues: CAWKQPNSPLHF. The CDR3 bases are TGTGCCTGGAAACAACCAAATTCACCCCTCCACTTT.

The rearrangement links TRBV15 to TRBJ2-5, with D uncertain. Germline V lookup: CDR1 LNHNV, CDR2 YYDKDF (reference sequence). The CDR3 extends over 15 amino acids. V dropped 3 bases and J dropped 5 bases, with 16 bases sitting between them. The CDR3 DNA follows: TGTGCCACCAGCAGCCCCGAGGCCGGCCCCGAGACCCAGTACTTC. It is translated as CATSSPEAGPETQYF.

This chain joins TRBV7-9 and TRBJ1-1; D remains ambiguous. The germline V gene has CDR1 SEHNR and CDR2 FQNEAQ (reference sequence). The ends were cut back, 3 bases at V and 2 bases at J, with 10 bases in the middle. The CDR3 is made up of 14 amino acids. CDR3 nucleotide sequence: TGTGCCAGCAGCTTCCCCCGCGGAAACACTGAAGCTTTCTTT. Protein product: CASSFPRGNTEAFF.

This clone showed up just once. The V call is TRBV5-1, the J call TRBJ2-1, with D maybe TRBD2 (6 bases). The V gene's germline CDR1 is SGHRS and CDR2 YFSETQ. Deletions cut 4 bases from V and 6 bases from J, with 17 bases between. The CDR3 totals 15 residues. CDR3 nucleotide sequence: TGCGCCAGCAGCCGGGACTTCAACCAGGGCAATGAGCAGTTCTTC. Amino acid sequence: CASSRDFNQGNEQFF.